A single sample is the source of the 4 T cell receptor beta chains below, sequenced in a study of identical twins. TCRdb redid the calling of the 5' RACE reads with MiXCR, one entry per CDR3 protein. The sample includes around 570,000 distinct CDR3 sequences, 9.6% of them seen just once. The data were also submitted as part of a second study, on yellow fever vaccine responses in identical twins.

The sample comprised PBMCs. These receptors all stem from a woman aged 18 to 35 in good health.

The rearrangement uses TRBV27 and TRBJ2-6, with D possibly being TRBD1 or TRBD2 (6 bases each). Germline V CDR1 and CDR2: MNHEY, SMNVEV (reference sequence). The CDR3 is 18 amino acids. V gave up 0 bases and J gave up 3 bases, with 15 bases separating them. CDR3 nucleotides: TGTGCCAGCAGTTTATCCTCAGGGGACTTCTTTGGGGCCAACGTCCTGACTTTC. Residues: CASSLSSGDFFGANVLTF.

This clonotype was seen ten or more times. The chain employs TRBV7-2 and TRBJ2-2, with D perhaps TRBD2 (5 bases). Trimming left V 7 bases short and J 7 bases short, with 19 bases between. The germline V gene has CDR1 SGHTA and CDR2 FQGNSA. CDR3 length: 15 residues. CDR3 DNA: TGTGCCAGCACCCCCCGGGAAAGAACTTTCGGGGAGCTGTTTTTT. The encoded protein is CASTPRERTFGELFF.

This clonotype was observed a handful of times. The V call is TRBV3-1, the J call TRBJ2-7; 7 nucleotides match TRBD1. After removal of 7 bases from V and 5 bases from J, the junction contained 5 bases not matched to a gene. Germline CDR1 reads LGHDT; CDR2 reads YNNKEL (reference sequence). The CDR3 covers 12 residues. CDR3 in amino acids: CASNSGGNEQYF. For the CDR3, the DNA is TGTGCCAGCAATTCAGGGGGTAACGAGCAGTACTTC.

There are a few counts of this clonotype. This sequence joins TRBV6-2 or TRBV6-3 and TRBJ2-5; D may be TRBD1 or TRBD2 (5 bases each). This CDR3 comprises 16 residues. Trimming stripped 5 bases from V and 6 bases from J, with 22 bases between. Germline lookup yields CDR1 MNHEY and CDR2 SVGEGT. The CDR3 protein is CASSPRDGQERKTQYF. The CDR3 bases are TGTGCCAGCAGTCCCCGGGACGGTCAAGAAAGAAAGACCCAGTACTTC.